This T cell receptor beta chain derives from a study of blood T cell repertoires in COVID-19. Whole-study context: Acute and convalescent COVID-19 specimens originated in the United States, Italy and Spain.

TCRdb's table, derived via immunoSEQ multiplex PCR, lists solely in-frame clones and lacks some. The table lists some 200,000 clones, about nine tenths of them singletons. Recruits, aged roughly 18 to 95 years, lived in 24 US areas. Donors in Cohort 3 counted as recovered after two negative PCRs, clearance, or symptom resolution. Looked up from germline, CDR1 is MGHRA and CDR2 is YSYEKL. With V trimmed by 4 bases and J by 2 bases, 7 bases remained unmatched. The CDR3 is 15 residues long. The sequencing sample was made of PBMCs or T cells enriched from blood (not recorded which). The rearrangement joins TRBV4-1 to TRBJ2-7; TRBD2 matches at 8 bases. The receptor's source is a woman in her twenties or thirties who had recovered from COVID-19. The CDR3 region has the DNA TGCGCCAGCAGCCCATCCGGGACTAGGACCTACGAGCAGTACTTC. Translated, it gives CASSPSGTRTYEQYF.